The rows below give T cell receptor beta chains drawn from one sample of a study of T cell changes during pregnancy in multiple sclerosis. Data came from immunoSEQ multiplex PCR; TCRdb stores just in-frame clones and leaves some out. The repertoire has some 37,000 clones, 85% to 95% of them found once; the top ten carry less than 1.5%. Material for sequencing was PBMCs (not recorded whether the cells were cultured). The receptors shown here come from a female donor with multiple sclerosis, enrolled in a pregnancy study. CDR3s include the opening cysteine and the closing phenylalanine or tryptophan. A D gene is named only where the DNA matches it firmly. Clone size, where shown, is once, few, many, or a class for clones that have expanded.

j_call cdr3_length d_call clone_size v_call cdr3_nt cdr3_aa
TRBJ2-2 17 . . TRBV5-1 TGCGCCAGCAGCTTGGAGACGAGGGGGGCGCATACCGGGGAGCTGTTTTTT CASSLETRGAHTGELFF
TRBJ2-7 15 TRBD2 . TRBV6-5 TGTGCCAGCAGTTATTACCAGCGGGGTTCCTACGAGCAGTACTTC CASSYYQRGSYEQYF
TRBJ2-7 12 . . TRBV28 TGTGCCAGCAGTTTTAACCGGGACGAGCAGTACTTC CASSFNRDEQYF
TRBJ2-2 15 . medium-sized TRBV9 TGTGCCAGCAGCTCTAGGGACTTGGGGGGCGGGGAGCTGTTTTTT CASSSRDLGGGELFF
TRBJ2-1 18 TRBD1 . TRBV5-6 TGTGCCAGCAGCTTGGGACAGGGGGCGGTGGTCCGAAACAATGAGCAGTTCTTC CASSLGQGAVVRNNEQFF
TRBJ2-2 16 . . TRBV9 TGTGCCAGCAGCGTAGCTTCTAGAGTGAACACCGGGGAGCTGTTTTTT CASSVASRVNTGELFF
TRBJ2-2 15 TRBD1 . TRBV19 TGTGCCAGTAGTCTTGACAGGGAGAGGACCGGGGAGCTGTTTTTT CASSLDRERTGELFF
TRBJ2-7 13 TRBD1 once TRBV13 TGTGCCAGCAGCACGGGACAGAATTACGAGCAGTACTTC CASSTGQNYEQYF
TRBJ2-3 15 TRBD2 . TRBV19 TGTGCCAGTAGTCCGGGACTAGCGGTTACAGATACGCAGTATTTT CASSPGLAVTDTQYF
TRBJ1-1 11 . . TRBV19 TGTGCCAGTAGGCGGGACACTGAAGCTTTCTTT CASRRDTEAFF
TRBJ2-7 16 TRBD1 . TRBV5-1 TGCGCCAGCAGCTCTGCTCCGGGACAGAGATCCTACGAGCAGTACTTC CASSSAPGQRSYEQYF